The TCR beta chain under discussion was sequenced for a study of cytomegalovirus exposure and HLA in healthy donors. Per the germline V gene, CDR1 is MGHRA and CDR2 is YSYEKL. The V gene lost 8 bases and the J gene lost 1 base, with 15 bases spanning the gap. The CDR3 has 15 amino acids. TCRdb's table, derived via immunoSEQ multiplex PCR, lists solely in-frame clones and lacks some. The sample includes about 130,000 clones, roughly 89% of them seen just once. This receptor was obtained from a woman between 18 and 29 years old in good health and CMV-seronegative. V is TRBV4-1 and J is TRBJ2-1, with a possible D match to TRBD2 (6 bases). Sequenced material: PBMCs. CDR3 loop: CASAPGVASYNEQFF. The CDR3 coding sequence is TGCGCCAGCGCTCCGGGGGTAGCTTCCTACAATGAGCAGTTCTTC.